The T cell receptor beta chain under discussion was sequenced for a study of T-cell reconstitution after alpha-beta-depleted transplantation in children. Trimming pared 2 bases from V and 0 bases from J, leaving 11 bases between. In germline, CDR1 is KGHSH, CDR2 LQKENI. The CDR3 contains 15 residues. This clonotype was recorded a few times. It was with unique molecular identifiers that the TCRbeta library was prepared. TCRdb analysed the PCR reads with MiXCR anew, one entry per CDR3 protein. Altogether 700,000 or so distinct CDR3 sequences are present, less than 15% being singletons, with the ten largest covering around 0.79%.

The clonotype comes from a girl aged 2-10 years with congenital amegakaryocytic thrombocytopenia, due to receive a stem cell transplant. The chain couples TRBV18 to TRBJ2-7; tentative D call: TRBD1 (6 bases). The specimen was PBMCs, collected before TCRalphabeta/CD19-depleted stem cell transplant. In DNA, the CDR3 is TGTGCCAGCTCACCAAACAGGGTTATCTCCTACGAGCAGTACTTC. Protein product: CASSPNRVISYEQYF.